This T cell receptor beta chain was profiled in a study of blood T cell repertoires in COVID-19. Study as a whole: Samples of COVID-19 (acute and convalescent) were obtained from the United States, Italy and Spain.

How the authors handled the data: Amplification of reference gene primers was used by the study to estimate nucleated cell counts. Only in-frame clones appear in the TCRdb table, and some are missing; sequencing was by immunoSEQ multiplex PCR. The V and J calls and clone size are taken from that table; D and trimming were inferred from the DNA. The data show around 250,000 clones, approximately 90% seen once. Trimming removed 6 bases at V and 6 bases at J, with 14 bases between. Germline loops: CDR1 MNHEY, CDR2 SVGAGI. CDR3 size: 13 residues. Cohort assignment relied on participant-reported clinical history.

This rearrangement joins TRBV6-5 to TRBJ1-2; D gene ambiguous. This TCR derives from a human donor in a cohort exposed to, infected with or recovered from COVID-19 (not recorded which). The donor label of this sample is uncertain. The specimen sequenced was PBMCs or T cells enriched from blood (not recorded which). CDR3 coding DNA: TGTGCCAGCAGCATTACACGGGAGAATGGCTACACCTTC. Its protein is CASSITRENGYTF.